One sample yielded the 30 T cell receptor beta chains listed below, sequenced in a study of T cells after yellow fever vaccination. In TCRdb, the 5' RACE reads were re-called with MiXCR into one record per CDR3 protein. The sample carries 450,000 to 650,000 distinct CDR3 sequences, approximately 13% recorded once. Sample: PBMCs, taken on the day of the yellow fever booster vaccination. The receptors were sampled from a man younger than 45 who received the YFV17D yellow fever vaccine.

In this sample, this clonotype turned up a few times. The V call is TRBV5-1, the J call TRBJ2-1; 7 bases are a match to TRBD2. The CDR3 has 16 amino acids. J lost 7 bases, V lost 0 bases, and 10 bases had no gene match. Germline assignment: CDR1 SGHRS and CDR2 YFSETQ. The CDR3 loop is CASSLDRTSTSNEQFF. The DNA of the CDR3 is TGCGCCAGCAGCTTGGATAGGACTAGTACTTCGAATGAGCAGTTCTTC.

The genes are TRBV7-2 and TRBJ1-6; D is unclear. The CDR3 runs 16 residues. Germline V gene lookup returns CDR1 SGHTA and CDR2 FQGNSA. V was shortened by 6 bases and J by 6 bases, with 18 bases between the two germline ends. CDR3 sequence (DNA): TGTGCCAGCAGTATGGGAGCCCGAGGGAGTAATTCACCCCTCCACTTT. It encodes CASSMGARGSNSPLHF.

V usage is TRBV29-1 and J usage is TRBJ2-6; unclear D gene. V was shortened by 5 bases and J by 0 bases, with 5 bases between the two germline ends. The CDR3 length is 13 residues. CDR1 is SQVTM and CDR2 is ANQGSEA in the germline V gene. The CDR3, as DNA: TGCAGCGTTCGAGTCTCTGGGGCCAACGTCCTGACTTTC. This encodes CSVRVSGANVLTF.

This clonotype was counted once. The CDR3 loop reads CAWRRGTSGSRNEQFF. DNA for the CDR3: TGTGCCTGGAGACGGGGGACTAGCGGGAGTAGAAATGAGCAGTTCTTC. The V gene is TRBV30, the J gene TRBJ2-1; 14 positions agree with TRBD2. This CDR3 has 16 amino acids. V lost 3 bases to trimming and J lost 7 bases; unmatched junction nucleotides: 8. The germline V gene has CDR1 GTSNPN and CDR2 SVGIG (reference sequence). The whole variable domain, remainder taken from reference TRBV30 and TRBJ2-1, is SQTIHQWPATLVQPVGSPLSLECTVEGTSNPNLYWYRQAAGRGLQLLFYSVGIGQISSEVPQNLSASRPQDRQFILSSKKLLLSDSGFYLCAWRRGTSGSRNEQFFGPGTRLTVL.

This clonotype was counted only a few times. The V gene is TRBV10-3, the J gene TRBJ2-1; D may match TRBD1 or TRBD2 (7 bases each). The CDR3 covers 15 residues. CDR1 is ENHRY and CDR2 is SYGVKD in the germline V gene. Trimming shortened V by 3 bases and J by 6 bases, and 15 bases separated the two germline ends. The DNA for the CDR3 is TGTGCCATCAGTGACGCGGCAGGGGGGGGCAATGAGCAGTTCTTC. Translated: CAISDAAGGGNEQFF.

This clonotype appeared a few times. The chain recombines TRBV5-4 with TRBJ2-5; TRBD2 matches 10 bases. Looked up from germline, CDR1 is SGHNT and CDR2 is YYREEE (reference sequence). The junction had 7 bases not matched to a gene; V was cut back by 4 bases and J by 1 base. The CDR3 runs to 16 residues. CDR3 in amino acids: CASSLRAGGAQETQYF. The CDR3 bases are TGTGCCAGCAGCCTGAGAGCGGGAGGGGCCCAAGAGACCCAGTACTTC.

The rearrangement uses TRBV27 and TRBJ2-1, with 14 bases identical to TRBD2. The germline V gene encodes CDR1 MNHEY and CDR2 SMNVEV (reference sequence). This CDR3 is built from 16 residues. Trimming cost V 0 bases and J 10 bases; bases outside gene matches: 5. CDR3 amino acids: CASSLSTSGRAGEQFF. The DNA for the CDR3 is TGTGCCAGCAGTTTATCGACTAGCGGGAGGGCGGGCGAGCAGTTCTTC.

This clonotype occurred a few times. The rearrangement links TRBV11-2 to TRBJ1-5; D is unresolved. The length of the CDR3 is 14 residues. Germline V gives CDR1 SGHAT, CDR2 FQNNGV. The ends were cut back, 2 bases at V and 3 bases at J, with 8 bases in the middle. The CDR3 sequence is CASSLTAYNQPQHF. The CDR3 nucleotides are TGTGCCAGCAGCTTAACAGCATACAATCAGCCCCAGCATTTT.

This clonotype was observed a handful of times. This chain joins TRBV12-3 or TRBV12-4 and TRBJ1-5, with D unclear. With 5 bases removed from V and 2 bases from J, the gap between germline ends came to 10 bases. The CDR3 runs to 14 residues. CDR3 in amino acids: CASSLGFGNQPQHF. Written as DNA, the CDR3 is TGTGCCAGCAGTCTAGGGTTTGGCAATCAGCCCCAGCATTTT.

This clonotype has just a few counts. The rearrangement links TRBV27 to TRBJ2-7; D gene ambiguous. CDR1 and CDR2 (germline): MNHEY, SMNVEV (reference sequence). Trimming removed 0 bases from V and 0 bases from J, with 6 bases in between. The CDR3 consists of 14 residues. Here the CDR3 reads CASSLSFLSYEQYF. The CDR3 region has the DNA TGTGCCAGCAGTTTATCTTTTCTCTCCTACGAGCAGTACTTC.

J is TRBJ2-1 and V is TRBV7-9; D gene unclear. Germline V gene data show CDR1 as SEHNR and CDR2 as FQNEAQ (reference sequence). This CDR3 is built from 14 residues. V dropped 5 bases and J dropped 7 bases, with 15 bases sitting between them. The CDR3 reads CASSPKDPRNEQFF. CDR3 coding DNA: TGTGCCAGCAGCCCCAAGGACCCGAGGAATGAGCAGTTCTTC.

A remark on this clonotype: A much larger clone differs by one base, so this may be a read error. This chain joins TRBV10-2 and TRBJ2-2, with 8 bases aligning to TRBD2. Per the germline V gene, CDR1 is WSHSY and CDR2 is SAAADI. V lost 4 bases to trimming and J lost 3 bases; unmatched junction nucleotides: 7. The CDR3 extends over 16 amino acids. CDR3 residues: CASSGFSGTYTGELFF. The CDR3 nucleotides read TGCGCCAGCAGTGGATTTAGCGGGACGTACACCGGGGAGCTGTTTTTT.

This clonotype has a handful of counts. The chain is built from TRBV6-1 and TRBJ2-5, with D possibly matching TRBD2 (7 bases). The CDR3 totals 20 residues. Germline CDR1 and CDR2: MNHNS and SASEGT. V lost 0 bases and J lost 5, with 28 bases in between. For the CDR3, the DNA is TGTGCCAGCAGTGAAGCGCTGGGGGGGGCGAGTTGGCGGGAATGGGAGACCCAGTACTTC. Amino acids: CASSEALGGASWREWETQYF.

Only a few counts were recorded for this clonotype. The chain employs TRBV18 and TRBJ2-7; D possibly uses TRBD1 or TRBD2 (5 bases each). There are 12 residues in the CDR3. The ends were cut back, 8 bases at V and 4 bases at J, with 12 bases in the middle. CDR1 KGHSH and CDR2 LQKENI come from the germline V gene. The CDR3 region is CASADRLYEQYF. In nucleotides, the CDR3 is TGTGCCAGCGCCGACAGACTATACGAGCAGTACTTC. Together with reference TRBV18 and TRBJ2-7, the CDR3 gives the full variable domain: NAGVMQNPRHLVRRRGQEARLRCSPMKGHSHVYWYRQLPEEGLKFMVYLQKENIIDESGMPKERFSAEFPKEGPSILRIQQVVRGDSAAYFCASADRLYEQYFGPGTRLTVT.

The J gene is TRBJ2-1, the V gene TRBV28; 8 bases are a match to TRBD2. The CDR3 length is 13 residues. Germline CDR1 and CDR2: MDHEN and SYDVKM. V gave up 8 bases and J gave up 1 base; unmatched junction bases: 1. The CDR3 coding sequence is TGTGCCAGCGGCGGGAGGTCCTACAATGAGCAGTTCTTC. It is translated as CASGGRSYNEQFF.

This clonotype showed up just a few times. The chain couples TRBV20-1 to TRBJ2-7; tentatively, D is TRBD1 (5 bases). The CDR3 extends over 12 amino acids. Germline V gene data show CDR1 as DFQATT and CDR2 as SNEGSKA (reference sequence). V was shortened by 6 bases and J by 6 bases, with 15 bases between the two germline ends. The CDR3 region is CSANYAGPEQYF. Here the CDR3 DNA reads TGCAGTGCAAATTACGCAGGGCCCGAGCAGTACTTC.

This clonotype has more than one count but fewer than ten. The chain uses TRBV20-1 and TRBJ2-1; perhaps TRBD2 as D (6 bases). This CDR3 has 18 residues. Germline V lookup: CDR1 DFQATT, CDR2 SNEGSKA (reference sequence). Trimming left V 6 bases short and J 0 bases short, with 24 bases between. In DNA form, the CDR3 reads TGCAGTGCCCCTGTGGGGGGAACCCATTTGAGCTCCTACAATGAGCAGTTCTTC. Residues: CSAPVGGTHLSSYNEQFF.

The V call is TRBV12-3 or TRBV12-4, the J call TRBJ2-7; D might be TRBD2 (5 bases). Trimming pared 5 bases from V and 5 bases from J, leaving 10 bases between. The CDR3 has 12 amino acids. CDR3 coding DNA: TGTGCCAGCAGTGCTGCCGGGAACGAGCAGTACTTC. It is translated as CASSAAGNEQYF.

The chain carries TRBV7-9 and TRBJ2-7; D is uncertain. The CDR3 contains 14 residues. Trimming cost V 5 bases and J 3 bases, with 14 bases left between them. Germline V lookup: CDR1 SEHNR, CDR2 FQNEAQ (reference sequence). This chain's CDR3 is CASSRSFSNYEQYF. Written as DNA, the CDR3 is TGTGCCAGCAGCAGGTCCTTTTCCAACTACGAGCAGTACTTC.

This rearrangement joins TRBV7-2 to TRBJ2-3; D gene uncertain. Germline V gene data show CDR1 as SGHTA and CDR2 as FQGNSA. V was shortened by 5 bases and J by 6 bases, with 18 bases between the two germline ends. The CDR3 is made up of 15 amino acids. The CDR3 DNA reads TGTGCCAGCAGCCCCTTTGGGCAGAACGTGGATACGCAGTATTTT. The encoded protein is CASSPFGQNVDTQYF.

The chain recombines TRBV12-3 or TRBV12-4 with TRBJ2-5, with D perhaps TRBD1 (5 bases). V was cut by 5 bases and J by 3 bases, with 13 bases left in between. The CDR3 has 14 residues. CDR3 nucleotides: TGTGCCAGCAGTCCTCAGGGTTGGGAAGAGACCCAGTACTTC. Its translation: CASSPQGWEETQYF.

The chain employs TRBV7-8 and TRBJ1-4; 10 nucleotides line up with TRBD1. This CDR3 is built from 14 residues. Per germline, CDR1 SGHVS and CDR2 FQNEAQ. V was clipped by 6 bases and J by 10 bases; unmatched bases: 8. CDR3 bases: TGTGCCAGCAGTTTGGGACAGGGGATGGGAAAACTGTTTTTT. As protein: CASSLGQGMGKLFF.

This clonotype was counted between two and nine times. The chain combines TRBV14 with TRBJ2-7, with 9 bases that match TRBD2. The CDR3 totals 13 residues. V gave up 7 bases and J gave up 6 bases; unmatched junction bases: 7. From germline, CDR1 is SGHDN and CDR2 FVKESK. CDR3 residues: CASKVAGVSEQYF. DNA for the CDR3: TGTGCCAGCAAGGTAGCGGGAGTAAGCGAGCAGTACTTC.

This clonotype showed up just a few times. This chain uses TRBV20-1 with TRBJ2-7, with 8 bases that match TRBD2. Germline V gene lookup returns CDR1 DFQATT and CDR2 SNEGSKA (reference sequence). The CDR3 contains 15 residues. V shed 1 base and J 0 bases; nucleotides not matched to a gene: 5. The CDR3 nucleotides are TGCAGTGCTAGAGTGGGAAGCGGGAGCTCCTACGAGCAGTACTTC. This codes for CSARVGSGSSYEQYF.

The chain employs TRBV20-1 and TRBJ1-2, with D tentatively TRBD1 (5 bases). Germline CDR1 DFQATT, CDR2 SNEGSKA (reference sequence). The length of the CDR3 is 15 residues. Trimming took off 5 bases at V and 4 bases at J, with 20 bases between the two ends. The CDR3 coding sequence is TGCAGTGCTGTTAAAGCAGGGAAACTAGGCTATGGCTACACCTTC. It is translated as CSAVKAGKLGYGYTF.

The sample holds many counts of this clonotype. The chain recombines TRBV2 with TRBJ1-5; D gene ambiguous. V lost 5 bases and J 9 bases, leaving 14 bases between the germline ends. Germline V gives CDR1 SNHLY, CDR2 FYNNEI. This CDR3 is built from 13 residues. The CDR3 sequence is CASSKDGVRPQHF. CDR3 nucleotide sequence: TGTGCCAGCAGTAAGGACGGAGTAAGGCCCCAGCATTTT.

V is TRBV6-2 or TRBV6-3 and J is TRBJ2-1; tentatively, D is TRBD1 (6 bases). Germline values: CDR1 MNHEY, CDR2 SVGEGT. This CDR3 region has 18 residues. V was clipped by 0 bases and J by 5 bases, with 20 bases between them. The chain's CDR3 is CASSYSSISRGRNNEQFF. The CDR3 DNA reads TGTGCCAGCAGTTACTCGAGTATTTCCAGGGGACGGAACAATGAGCAGTTCTTC.

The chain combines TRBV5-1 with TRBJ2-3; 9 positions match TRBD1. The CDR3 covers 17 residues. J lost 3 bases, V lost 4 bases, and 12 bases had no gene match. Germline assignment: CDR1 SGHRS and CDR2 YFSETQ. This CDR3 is CASSPGTGGFGTDTQYF. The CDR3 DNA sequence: TGCGCCAGCAGCCCAGGTACAGGGGGCTTCGGGACAGATACGCAGTATTTT.

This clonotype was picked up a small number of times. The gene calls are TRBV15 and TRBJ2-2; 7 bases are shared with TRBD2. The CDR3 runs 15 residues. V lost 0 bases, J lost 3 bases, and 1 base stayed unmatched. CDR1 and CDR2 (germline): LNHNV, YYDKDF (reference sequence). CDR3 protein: CATSRDGGDTGELFF. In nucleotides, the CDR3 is TGTGCCACCAGCAGAGATGGGGGGGACACCGGGGAGCTGTTTTTT. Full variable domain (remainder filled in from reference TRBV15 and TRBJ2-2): DAMVIQNPRYQVTQFGKPVTLSCSQTLNHNVMYWYQQKSSQAPKLLFHYYDKDFNNEADTPDNFQSRRPNTSFCFLDIRSPGLGDTAMYLCATSRDGGDTGELFFGEGSRLTVL.

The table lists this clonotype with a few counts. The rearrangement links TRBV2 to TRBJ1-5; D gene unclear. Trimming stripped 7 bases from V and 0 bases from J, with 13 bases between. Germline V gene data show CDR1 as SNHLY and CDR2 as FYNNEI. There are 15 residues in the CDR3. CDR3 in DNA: TGTGCCAGCAAGATCCAGGTTCATAGCAATCAGCCCCAGCATTTT. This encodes CASKIQVHSNQPQHF.